One T cell receptor (beta chain) is described in this entry. Its antigen is as yet unknown. The data were taken from a study of graft-versus-host responses after intestinal transplantation. Study details: Grafts that recipients had were multivisceral, liver-intestinal, or isolated intestinal transplants. Anti-thymocyte globulin was used for induction in all recipients, who then took tacrolimus and steroids for roughly three years.

The length of the CDR3 is 15 residues. Germline values: CDR1 MNHEY, CDR2 SMNVEV (reference sequence). Whole-study results and caveats: Among circulating GvH clones, peak levels were associated with early post-transplant declines in HvG clones.

Profiling relied on immunoSEQ multiplex PCR, and the TCRdb table lists in-frame clones only, not all of them. The data hold around 55,000 clones, with more than 80% observed a single time. V usage is TRBV27 and J usage is TRBJ2-5; a possible D gene is TRBD2 (6 bases). TRBJ2-7 matches the DNA end more closely, so the J call is doubtful. The TCR originated in a human donor who was the organ donor for an intestinal transplant. The material was unstimulated CD4+ T cells sorted from spleen or lymph node cells, obtained before transplant. The CDR3 is CASSEQVGGSYEQYF. The CDR3, as DNA: TGTGCCAGCAGTGAACAGGTTGGGGGGTCCTACGAGCAGTACTTC.